This TCR beta chain was sequenced in a study of blood T cell repertoires in COVID-19. Study in general: The samples span acute and convalescent COVID-19 from the United States, Italy and Spain. T cells, B-cell-depleted T cells, or PBMCs supplied cDNA or gDNA.

The CDR3 extends over 14 amino acids. In germline, CDR1 is MNHEY, CDR2 SMNVEV (reference sequence). V dropped 3 bases and J dropped 0 bases, with 7 bases sitting between them. Per the original methods: Reference gene primers were amplified, and this amplification served to estimate nucleated cell counts. Clones were read by immunoSEQ multiplex PCR, and TCRdb kept only the in-frame ones, dropping some. V and J calls and clone size are as listed in that table; D and trimming were resolved from the DNA. The sample lists 70,000 or so clones, over 80% seen once, with more than 4.5% in the top ten. The V and J genes are TRBV27 and TRBJ2-3; no clear D gene. The receptor's source is a man in his fifties with active COVID-19. Sequencing input: peripheral blood. For the CDR3, the DNA is TGTGCCAGCAGTTTCGGAGTGAGCACAGATACGCAGTATTTT. Residues: CASSFGVSTDTQYF.